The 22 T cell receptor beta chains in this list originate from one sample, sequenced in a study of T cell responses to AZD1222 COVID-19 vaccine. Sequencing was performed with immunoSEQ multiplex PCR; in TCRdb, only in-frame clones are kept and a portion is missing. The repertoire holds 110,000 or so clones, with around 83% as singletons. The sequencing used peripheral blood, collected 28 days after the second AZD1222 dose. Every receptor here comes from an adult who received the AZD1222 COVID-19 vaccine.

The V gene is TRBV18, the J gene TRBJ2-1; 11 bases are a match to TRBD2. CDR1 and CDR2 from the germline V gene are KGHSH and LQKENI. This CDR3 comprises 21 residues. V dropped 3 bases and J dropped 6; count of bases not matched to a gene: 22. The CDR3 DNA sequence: TGTGCCAGCTCACCCCCGAATTCGGGACTAGCGGCTTACACGGACGTCAATGAGCAGTTCTTC. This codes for CASSPPNSGLAAYTDVNEQFF.

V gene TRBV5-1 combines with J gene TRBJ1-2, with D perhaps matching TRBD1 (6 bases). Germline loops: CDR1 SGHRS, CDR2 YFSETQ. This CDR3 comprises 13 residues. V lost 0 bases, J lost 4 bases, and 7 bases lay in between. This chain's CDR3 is CASSLATGYGYTF. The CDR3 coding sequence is TGCGCCAGCAGCTTGGCGACAGGCTATGGCTACACCTTC. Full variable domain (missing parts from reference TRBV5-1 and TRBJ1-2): KAGVTQTPRYLIKTRGQQVTLSCSPISGHRSVSWYQQTPGQGLQFLFEYFSETQRNKGNFPGRFSGRQFSNSRSEMNVSTLELGDSALYLCASSLATGYGYTFGSGTRLTVV.

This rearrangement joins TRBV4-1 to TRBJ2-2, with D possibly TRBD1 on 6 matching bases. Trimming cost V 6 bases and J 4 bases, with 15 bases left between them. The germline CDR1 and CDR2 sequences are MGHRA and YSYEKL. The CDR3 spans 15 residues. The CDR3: CASRQGQGRTGELFF. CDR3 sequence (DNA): TGCGCCAGCAGACAGGGACAAGGTCGCACCGGGGAGCTGTTTTTT.

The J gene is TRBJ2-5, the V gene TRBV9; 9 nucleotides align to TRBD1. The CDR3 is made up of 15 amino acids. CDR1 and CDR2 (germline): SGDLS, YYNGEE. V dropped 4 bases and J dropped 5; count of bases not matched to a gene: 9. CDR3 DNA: TGTGCCAGCAGCTACTCCGGGACAGGGTACGAGACCCAGTACTTC. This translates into CASSYSGTGYETQYF.

The CDR3 DNA sequence: TGTGCCAGTACTCCTCGGGGGGGGTCAACCGAGAACTATGGCTACACCTTC. Protein: CASTPRGGSTENYGYTF. The V gene is TRBV19, the J gene TRBJ1-2, with a possible D match to TRBD1 (5 bases). The CDR3 has 17 amino acids. The V and J ends lost 7 bases and 2 bases respectively, with 23 bases between them. The V gene's germline CDR1 is LNHDA and CDR2 SQIVND (reference sequence).

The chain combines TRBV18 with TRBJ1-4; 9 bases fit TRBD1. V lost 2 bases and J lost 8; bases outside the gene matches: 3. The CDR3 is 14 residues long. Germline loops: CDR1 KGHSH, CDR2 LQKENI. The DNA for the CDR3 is TGTGCCAGCTCACCAGGACAGGGGAGGGAAAAACTGTTTTTT. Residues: CASSPGQGREKLFF.

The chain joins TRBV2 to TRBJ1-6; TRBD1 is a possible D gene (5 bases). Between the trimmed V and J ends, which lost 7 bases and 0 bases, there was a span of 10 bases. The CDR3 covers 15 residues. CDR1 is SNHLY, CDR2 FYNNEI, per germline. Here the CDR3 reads CASKTDSSYNSPLHF. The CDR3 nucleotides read TGTGCCAGCAAGACAGACAGCTCCTATAATTCACCCCTCCACTTT.

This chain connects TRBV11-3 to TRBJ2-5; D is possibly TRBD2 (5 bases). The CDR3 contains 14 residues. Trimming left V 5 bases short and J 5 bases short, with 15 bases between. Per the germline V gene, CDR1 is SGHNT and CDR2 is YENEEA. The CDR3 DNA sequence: TGTGCCAGCAGCCCTACCCGGGGAGCGGAGACCCAGTACTTC. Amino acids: CASSPTRGAETQYF.

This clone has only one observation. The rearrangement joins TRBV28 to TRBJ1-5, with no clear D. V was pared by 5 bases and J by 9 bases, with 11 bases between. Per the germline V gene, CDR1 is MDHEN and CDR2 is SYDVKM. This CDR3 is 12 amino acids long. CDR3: CASSPYSWPQHF. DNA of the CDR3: TGTGCCAGCAGTCCCTATTCATGGCCCCAGCATTTT.

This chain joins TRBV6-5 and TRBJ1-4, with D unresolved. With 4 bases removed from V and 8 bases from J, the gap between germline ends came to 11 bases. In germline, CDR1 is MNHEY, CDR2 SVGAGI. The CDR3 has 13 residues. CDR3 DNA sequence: TGTGCCAGCAGTTCCCATATGGAGGAAAAACTGTTTTTT. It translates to CASSSHMEEKLFF.

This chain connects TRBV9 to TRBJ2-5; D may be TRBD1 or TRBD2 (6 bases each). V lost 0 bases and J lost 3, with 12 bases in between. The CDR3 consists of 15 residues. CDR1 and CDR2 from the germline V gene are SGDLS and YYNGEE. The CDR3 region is CASSVAGAGKETQYF. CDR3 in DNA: TGTGCCAGCAGCGTAGCGGGGGCAGGAAAAGAGACCCAGTACTTC. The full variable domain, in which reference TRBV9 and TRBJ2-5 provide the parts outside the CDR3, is DSGVTQTPKHLITATGQRVTLRCSPRSGDLSVYWYQQSLDQGLQFLIQYYNGEERAKGNILERFSAQQFPDLHSELNLSSLELGDSALYFCASSVAGAGKETQYFGPGTRLLVL.

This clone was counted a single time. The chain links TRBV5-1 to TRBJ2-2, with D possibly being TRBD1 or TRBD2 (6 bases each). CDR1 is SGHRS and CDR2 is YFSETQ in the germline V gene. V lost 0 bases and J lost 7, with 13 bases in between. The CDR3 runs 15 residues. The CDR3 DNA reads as TGCGCCAGCAGCTTGGTGCCAGGGGAGGTCGGGGAGCTGTTTTTT. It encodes CASSLVPGEVGELFF.

CDR3 sequence (DNA): TGTGCCAGCAGCTTAACGATAGACAATGAGCAGTTCTTC. This codes for CASSLTIDNEQFF. V gene TRBV7-3 combines with J gene TRBJ2-1; D is uncertain. Trimming cost V 0 bases and J 5 bases, with 5 bases left between them. The CDR3 runs to 13 residues. Germline CDR1 and CDR2: SGHTA and FQGTGA.

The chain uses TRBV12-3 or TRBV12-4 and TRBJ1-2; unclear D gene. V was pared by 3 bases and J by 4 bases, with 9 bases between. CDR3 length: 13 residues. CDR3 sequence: CASSFGQSYGYTF. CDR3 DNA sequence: TGTGCCAGCAGTTTCGGGCAGAGCTATGGCTACACCTTC.

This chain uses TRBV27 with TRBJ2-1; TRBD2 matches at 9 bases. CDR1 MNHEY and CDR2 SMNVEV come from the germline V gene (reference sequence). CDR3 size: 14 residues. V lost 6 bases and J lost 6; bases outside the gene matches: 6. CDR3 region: CASRAGGPGNEQFF. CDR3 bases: TGTGCCAGCAGGGCGGGGGGGCCGGGCAATGAGCAGTTCTTC.

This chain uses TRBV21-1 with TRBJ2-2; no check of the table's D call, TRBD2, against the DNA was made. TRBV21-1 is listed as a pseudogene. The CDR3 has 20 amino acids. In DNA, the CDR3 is TGTGCCAGCAGCAAAGAGGCGATGTGGGGGAGACTAGAGACCACCGGGGAGCTGTTTTTT. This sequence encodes CASSKEAMWGRLETTGELFF.

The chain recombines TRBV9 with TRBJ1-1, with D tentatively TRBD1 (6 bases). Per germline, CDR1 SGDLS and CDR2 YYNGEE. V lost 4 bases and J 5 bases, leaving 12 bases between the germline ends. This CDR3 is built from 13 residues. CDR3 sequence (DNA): TGTGCCAGCAGCCAAGGGGGTAAAACTGAAGCTTTCTTT. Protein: CASSQGGKTEAFF. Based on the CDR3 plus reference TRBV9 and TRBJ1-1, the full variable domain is DSGVTQTPKHLITATGQRVTLRCSPRSGDLSVYWYQQSLDQGLQFLIQYYNGEERAKGNILERFSAQQFPDLHSELNLSSLELGDSALYFCASSQGGKTEAFFGQGTRLTVV.

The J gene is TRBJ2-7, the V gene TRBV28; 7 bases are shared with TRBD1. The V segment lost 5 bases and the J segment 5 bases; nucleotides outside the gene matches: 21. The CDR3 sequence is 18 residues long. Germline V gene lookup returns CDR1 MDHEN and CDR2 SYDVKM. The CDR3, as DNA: TGTGCCAGCAGTCCTCCGTACAGGGGAATCGGGTTCATACACGAGCAGTACTTC. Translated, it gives CASSPPYRGIGFIHEQYF.

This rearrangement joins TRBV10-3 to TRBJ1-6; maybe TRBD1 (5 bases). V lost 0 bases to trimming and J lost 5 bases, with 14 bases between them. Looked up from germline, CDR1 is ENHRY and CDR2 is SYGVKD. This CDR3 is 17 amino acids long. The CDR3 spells CAISESNGRADNSPLHF. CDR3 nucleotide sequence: TGTGCCATCAGTGAGTCGAACGGCAGGGCGGATAATTCACCCCTCCACTTT.

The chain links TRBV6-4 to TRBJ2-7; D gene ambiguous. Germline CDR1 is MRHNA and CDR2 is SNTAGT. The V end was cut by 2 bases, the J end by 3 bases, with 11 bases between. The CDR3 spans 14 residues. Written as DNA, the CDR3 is TGTGCCAGCAGTGACGGCTTACGGAGCTACGAGCAGTACTTC. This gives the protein CASSDGLRSYEQYF.

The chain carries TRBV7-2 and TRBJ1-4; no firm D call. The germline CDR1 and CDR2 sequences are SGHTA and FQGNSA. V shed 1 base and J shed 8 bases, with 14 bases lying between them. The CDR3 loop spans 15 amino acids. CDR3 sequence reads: CASSLDPSVGEKLFF. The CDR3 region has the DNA TGTGCCAGCAGCTTAGATCCGTCGGTCGGGGAAAAACTGTTTTTT.

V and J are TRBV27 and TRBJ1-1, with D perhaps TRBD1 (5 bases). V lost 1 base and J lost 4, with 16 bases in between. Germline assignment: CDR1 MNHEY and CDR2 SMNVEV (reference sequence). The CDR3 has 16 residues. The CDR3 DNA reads TGTGCCAGCAGTTTATTGGGCCAGGGTCGGAGCACTGAAGCTTTCTTT. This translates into CASSLLGQGRSTEAFF.